This T cell receptor (beta chain) was observed in a study of cytomegalovirus exposure and HLA in healthy donors. Overall study results and limits: In a later analysis, several top co-occurrence clusters appeared linked to parvovirus B19, influenza, CMV and Epstein-Barr virus. Earlier analysis yielded a pattern in which most TCR beta V segments were productive about 87% or about 30% of the time. In a later analysis, the majority of CMV-associated beta chains seemingly showed HLA restriction.

Details on this clone: Its antigen is as yet unknown.

The CDR3 has 15 residues. Germline lookup yields CDR1 MGHRA and CDR2 YSYEKL. V dropped 4 bases and J dropped 3; count of bases not matched to a gene: 8. Likely unrecorded immune exposures existed in these nominally healthy donors. With 60 Vbeta and 13 Jbeta primers, the PCR was carried out. Libraries were prepared by immunoSEQ multiplex PCR; TCRdb keeps only in-frame clonotypes and omits some of them. This table holds 76,000 or so clones, 65% to 75% found once. Sample: PBMCs. The chain has TRBV4-1 and TRBJ1-1; 7 nucleotides line up with TRBD1. The receptor's source is a woman between 35 and 50 years old in good health and CMV-seropositive. Written as DNA, the CDR3 is TGCGCCAGCAGCCCCAACAGGGGTCGGGACACTGAAGCTTTCTTT. This sequence encodes CASSPNRGRDTEAFF.